The next 14 T cell receptor beta chains were all read from a single sample in a study of T cells in Graves' hyperthyroidism and ophthalmopathy. Regions amplified from RNA transcripts were the TCR beta CDR3 regions. An initial round of RT-PCR targeting the TCR CDR3 relied on the HTBI primer set. TCRdb re-called the multiplex PCR reads through MiXCR, storing one row per CDR3 protein. In the table there are roughly 170,000 distinct CDR3 sequences, about 9% of which are singletons. The specimen sequenced was blood. The receptors shown here come from a woman aged 18-29 years with Graves' hyperthyroidism that later progressed to Graves' ophthalmopathy.

This clonotype appeared many times. The genes are TRBV4-1 and TRBJ1-2; D may be TRBD1 (5 bases). This CDR3 contains 17 residues. V lost 0 bases and J lost 0, with 14 bases in between. Germline assignment: CDR1 MGHRA and CDR2 YSYEKL. The CDR3 here is CASSQDSRAPTNYGYTF. In nucleotides, the CDR3 is TGCGCCAGCAGCCAAGATTCCAGGGCTCCTACTAACTATGGCTACACCTTC.

This clonotype was detected ten times or more. The J gene is TRBJ2-1, the V gene TRBV20-1; a weak D match, TRBD2 (5 bases). CDR1 is DFQATT and CDR2 is SNEGSKA in the germline V gene (reference sequence). The CDR3 is 11 amino acids. V was pared by 3 bases and J by 7 bases, with 7 bases between. As DNA, the CDR3 is TGCAGTGCTAGCCGCGGGAATGAGCAGTTCTTC. Protein product: CSASRGNEQFF.

This clonotype has a count of ten or more. The V call is TRBV30, the J call TRBJ2-2; D gene unclear. V was shortened by 4 bases and J by 4 bases, with 16 bases between the two germline ends. Germline CDR1 GTSNPN, CDR2 SVGIG (reference sequence). The CDR3 runs 15 residues. The CDR3 protein is CAWTPAPSATGELFF. DNA of the CDR3: TGTGCCTGGACTCCAGCCCCCAGTGCCACCGGGGAGCTGTTTTTT.

This clonotype was counted many times. The genes are TRBV6-1 and TRBJ2-7; perhaps TRBD1 as D (6 bases). The V end lost 5 bases, the J end lost 2 bases, and 16 bases lay between the germline ends. The CDR3 is made up of 15 amino acids. CDR1 and CDR2 (germline): MNHNS, SASEGT. The CDR3 sequence is CASSYTPQGPYEQYF. The CDR3, as DNA: TGTGCCAGCAGTTACACCCCACAGGGCCCCTACGAGCAGTACTTC.

V gene TRBV12-3 or TRBV12-4 combines with J gene TRBJ1-1; tentative D call: TRBD1 (6 bases). Trimming stripped 1 base from V and 5 bases from J, with 8 bases between. The CDR3 runs to 13 residues. The CDR3 reads CASSLGGQTEAFF. In DNA form, the CDR3 reads TGTGCCAGCAGTTTAGGGGGGCAAACTGAAGCTTTCTTT.

The sample holds many counts of this clonotype. This chain connects TRBV19 to TRBJ2-3; TRBD1 aligns across 8 bases. Trimming cost V 3 bases and J 2 bases; bases outside gene matches: 10. Germline V gene sequence: CDR1 LNHDA, CDR2 SQIVND (reference sequence). The CDR3 extends over 17 amino acids. The chain's CDR3 is CASSMRSGGGLTDTQYF. CDR3 in DNA: TGTGCCAGTAGTATGCGTTCAGGGGGCGGACTCACAGATACGCAGTATTTT. The full variable domain, in which reference TRBV19 and TRBJ2-3 provide the parts outside the CDR3, is DGGITQSPKYLFRKEGQNVTLSCEQNLNHDAMYWYRQDPGQGLRLIYYSQIVNDFQKGDIAEGYSVSREKKESFPLTVTSAQKNPTAFYLCASSMRSGGGLTDTQYFGPGTRLTVL.

This clonotype was picked up many times. The gene calls are TRBV2 and TRBJ2-3, with TRBD2 identical over 8 bases. Germline CDR1 is SNHLY and CDR2 is FYNNEI. V gave up 5 bases and J gave up 6 bases; unmatched junction bases: 1. The CDR3 extends over 12 amino acids. The CDR3 region is CASSPGGDTQYF. The CDR3 DNA reads TGTGCCAGCAGTCCGGGAGGGGATACGCAGTATTTT.

This clonotype appeared many times. The rearrangement links TRBV7-2 to TRBJ2-7, with D possibly matching TRBD1 (6 bases). The CDR3 totals 15 residues. Trimming cost V 5 bases and J 6 bases, with 20 bases left between them. Germline V gives CDR1 SGHTA, CDR2 FQGNSA. CDR3 in DNA: TGTGCCAGCAGCATCGGGACACCCGGGGTTGCCGAGCAGTACTTC. Its protein is CASSIGTPGVAEQYF.

This clonotype occurred many times. The chain has TRBV24-1 and TRBJ2-5; 14 positions match TRBD2. The V and J ends lost 5 bases and 5 bases, in that order; junction bases with no gene match: 9. The CDR3 is made up of 17 amino acids. Germline loops: CDR1 KGHDR, CDR2 SFDVKD. The CDR3 nucleotides are TGTGCCACCAGTGCCGGACTAGCGGGAGGATGGGGGGAGACCCAGTACTTC. It encodes CATSAGLAGGWGETQYF.

This clonotype appeared many times. The V call is TRBV28, the J call TRBJ2-5; possible D gene TRBD1, 6 bases. Germline CDR1 reads MDHEN; CDR2 reads SYDVKM. The CDR3 covers 15 residues. V was trimmed by 4 bases and J by 2 bases, leaving 14 bases between them. CDR3 nucleotides: TGTGCCAGCAGTTCCCCACAGGGAAATCAAGAGACCCAGTACTTC. This translates into CASSSPQGNQETQYF.

This clonotype was counted a few times. This chain uses TRBV6-1 with TRBJ2-1; 7 bases map to TRBD1. Unmatched junction bases numbered 7, after V lost 8 bases and J lost 6 bases. The germline CDR1 and CDR2 sequences are MNHNS and SASEGT. This CDR3 is 13 amino acids long. The CDR3 region is CASANTGANEQFF. Here the CDR3 DNA reads TGTGCCAGCGCCAATACAGGGGCCAATGAGCAGTTCTTC.

Turning to this clonotype: Here the CDR3 omits its conserved ending phenylalanine or tryptophan, so a read error is the likely source. The rearrangement uses TRBV6-2 or TRBV6-3 and TRBJ1-2; D is perhaps TRBD1 (5 bases). The CDR3 contains 14 residues. Germline CDR1 reads MNHEY; CDR2 reads SVGEGT. Trimming removed 6 bases at V and 7 bases at J, with 18 bases between. The CDR3 DNA follows: TGTGCCAGCAGACACCCGGGGGACGTTCGTGGCTACACCCTC. This codes for CASRHPGDVRGYTL.

In this sample, this clonotype turned up a few times. The J gene is TRBJ1-2, the V gene TRBV4-2, with D unresolved. This CDR3 has 13 residues. V lost 0 bases and J lost 3, with 5 bases in between. Germline assignment: CDR1 LGHNA and CDR2 YNFKEQ. In DNA form, the CDR3 reads TGTGCCAGCAGCCAAGATAGTGACTATGGCTACACCTTC. It translates to CASSQDSDYGYTF.

In its sample, this clonotype was seen many times. V gene TRBV12-5 combines with J gene TRBJ1-5; D is ambiguous. Trimming removed 1 base from V and 6 bases from J, with 4 bases in between. Germline CDR1 is LGHNT and CDR2 is FRNRAP. The CDR3 runs 12 residues. This chain's CDR3 is CASGLEGQPQHF. The CDR3 nucleotides are TGTGCTAGTGGTTTGGAAGGTCAGCCCCAGCATTTT.